This T cell receptor (beta chain) was profiled in a study of cytomegalovirus exposure and HLA in healthy donors. For the study at large: The 90 to 150 validation repertoires, a later analysis reported, used the same platform as the 600 to 850 repertoires from the first cohort. Study findings and constraints: CMV antigen specificity of three CMV-associated chains was confirmed in vitro. Rarity held for most TCR sequences, but there were some public TCRs that occurred in many donors.

Sequencing used immunoSEQ multiplex PCR; TCRdb keeps in-frame clones, though not all of them. The repertoire has 110,000 or so clones, more than 75% of them found once; the top ten carry about 2.2%. CDR1 and CDR2 from the germline V gene are LGHNA and YSLEER. The CDR3 loop spans 20 amino acids. The V and J ends lost 1 base and 2 bases respectively, with 23 bases between them. With respect to this clone: Its specificity is not known.

The V call is TRBV4-3, the J call TRBJ2-2; D is possibly TRBD1 (5 bases). This TCR came from a woman in her 30s in good health and CMV-seronegative. The sequenced sample consisted of PBMCs. The CDR3 region has the DNA TGCGCCAGCAGCCAAGCCGTCAATACGAGGTCCACAGGCAACACCGGGGAGCTGTTTTTT. Translation gives CASSQAVNTRSTGNTGELFF.